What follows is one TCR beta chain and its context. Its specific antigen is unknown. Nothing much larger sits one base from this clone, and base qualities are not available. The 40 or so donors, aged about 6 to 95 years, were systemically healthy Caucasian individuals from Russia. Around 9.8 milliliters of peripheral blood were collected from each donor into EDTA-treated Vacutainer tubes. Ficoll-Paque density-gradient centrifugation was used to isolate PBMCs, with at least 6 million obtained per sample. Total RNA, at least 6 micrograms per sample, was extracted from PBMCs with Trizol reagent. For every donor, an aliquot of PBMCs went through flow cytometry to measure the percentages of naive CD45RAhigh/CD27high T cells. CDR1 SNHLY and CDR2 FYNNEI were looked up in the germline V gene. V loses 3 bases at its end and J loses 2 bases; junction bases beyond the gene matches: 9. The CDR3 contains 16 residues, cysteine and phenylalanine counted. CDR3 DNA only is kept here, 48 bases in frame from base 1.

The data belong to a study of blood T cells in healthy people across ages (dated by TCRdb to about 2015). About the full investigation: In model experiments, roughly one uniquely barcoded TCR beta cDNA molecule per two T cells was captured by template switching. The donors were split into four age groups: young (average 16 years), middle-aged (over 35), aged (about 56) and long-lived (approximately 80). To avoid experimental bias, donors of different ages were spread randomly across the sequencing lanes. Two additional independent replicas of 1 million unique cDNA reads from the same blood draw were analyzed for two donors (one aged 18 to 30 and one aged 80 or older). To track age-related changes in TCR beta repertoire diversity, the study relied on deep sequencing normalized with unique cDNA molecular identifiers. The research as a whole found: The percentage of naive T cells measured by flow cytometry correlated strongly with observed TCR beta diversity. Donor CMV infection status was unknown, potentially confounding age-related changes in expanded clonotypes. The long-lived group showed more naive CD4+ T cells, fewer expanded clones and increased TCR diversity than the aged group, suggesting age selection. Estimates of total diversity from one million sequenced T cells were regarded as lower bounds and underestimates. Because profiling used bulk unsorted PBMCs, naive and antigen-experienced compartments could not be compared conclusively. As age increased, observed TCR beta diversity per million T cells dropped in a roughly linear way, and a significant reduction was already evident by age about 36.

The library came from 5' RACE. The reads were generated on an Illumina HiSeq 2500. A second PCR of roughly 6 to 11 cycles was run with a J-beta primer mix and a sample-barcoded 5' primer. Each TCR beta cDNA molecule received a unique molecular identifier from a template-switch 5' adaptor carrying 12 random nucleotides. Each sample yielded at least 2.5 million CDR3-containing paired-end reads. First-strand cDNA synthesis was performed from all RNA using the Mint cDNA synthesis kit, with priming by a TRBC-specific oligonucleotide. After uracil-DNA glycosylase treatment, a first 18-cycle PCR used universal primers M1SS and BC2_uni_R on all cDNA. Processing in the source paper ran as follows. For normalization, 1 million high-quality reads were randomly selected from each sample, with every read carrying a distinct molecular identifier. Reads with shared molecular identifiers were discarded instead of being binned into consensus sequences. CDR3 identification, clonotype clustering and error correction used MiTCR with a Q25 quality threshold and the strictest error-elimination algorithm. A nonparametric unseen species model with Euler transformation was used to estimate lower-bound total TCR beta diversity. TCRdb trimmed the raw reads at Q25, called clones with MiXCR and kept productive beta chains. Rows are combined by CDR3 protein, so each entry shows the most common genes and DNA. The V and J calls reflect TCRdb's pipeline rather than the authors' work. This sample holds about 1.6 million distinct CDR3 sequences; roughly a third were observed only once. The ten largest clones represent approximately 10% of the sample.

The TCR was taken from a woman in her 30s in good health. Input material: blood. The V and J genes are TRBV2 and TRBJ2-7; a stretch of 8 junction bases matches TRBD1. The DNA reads TGTGCCAGCAGTGATCTAGGGAACAGGGGGGCCTACGAGCAGTACTTC. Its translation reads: CASSDLGNRGAYEQYF.